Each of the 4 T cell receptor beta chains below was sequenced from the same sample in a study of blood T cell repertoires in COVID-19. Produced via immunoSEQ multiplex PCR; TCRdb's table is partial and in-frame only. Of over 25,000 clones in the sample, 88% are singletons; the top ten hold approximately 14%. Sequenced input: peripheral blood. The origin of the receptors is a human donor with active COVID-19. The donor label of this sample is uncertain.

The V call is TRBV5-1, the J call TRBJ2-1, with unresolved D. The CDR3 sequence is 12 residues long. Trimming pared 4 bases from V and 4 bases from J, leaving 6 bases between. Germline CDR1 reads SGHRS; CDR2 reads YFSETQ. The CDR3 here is CASSIEYNEQFF. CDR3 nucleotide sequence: TGCGCCAGCAGCATAGAGTACAATGAGCAGTTCTTC.

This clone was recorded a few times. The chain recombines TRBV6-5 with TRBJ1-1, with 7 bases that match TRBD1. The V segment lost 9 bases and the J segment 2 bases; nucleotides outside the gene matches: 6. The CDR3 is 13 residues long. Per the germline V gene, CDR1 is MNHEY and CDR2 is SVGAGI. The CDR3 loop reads CASSGQVNTEAFF. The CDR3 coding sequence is TGTGCCAGTAGCGGACAGGTAAACACTGAAGCTTTCTTT.

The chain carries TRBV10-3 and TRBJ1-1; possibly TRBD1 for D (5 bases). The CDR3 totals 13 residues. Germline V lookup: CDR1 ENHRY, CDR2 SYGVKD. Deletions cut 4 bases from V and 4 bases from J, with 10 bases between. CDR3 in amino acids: CAISVGLITEAFF. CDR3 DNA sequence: TGTGCCATCAGTGTGGGACTAATCACTGAAGCTTTCTTT.

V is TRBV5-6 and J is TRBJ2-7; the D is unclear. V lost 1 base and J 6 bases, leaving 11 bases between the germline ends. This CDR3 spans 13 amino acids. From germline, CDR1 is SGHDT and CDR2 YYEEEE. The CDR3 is CASSLIDSGEQYF. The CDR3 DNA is TGTGCCAGCAGCTTGATCGACTCCGGCGAGCAGTACTTC.